Each of the 30 T cell receptor beta chains below was sequenced from the same sample in a study of cytomegalovirus exposure and HLA in healthy donors. The table came from immunoSEQ multiplex PCR; TCRdb's copy has only in-frame clones and leaves some out. This table holds 76,000 or so clones, approximately 95% found once. The sequencing input was PBMCs. These receptor sequences come from a woman under 30 in good health and CMV-seronegative.

The rearrangement joins TRBV14 to TRBJ2-1; D is uncertain. Trimming shortened V by 4 bases and J by 10 bases, and 8 bases separated the two germline ends. The germline V gene has CDR1 SGHDN and CDR2 FVKESK. The CDR3 consists of 11 residues. CDR3 DNA sequence: TGTGCCAGCAGCCTCCTCGGGGAGCAGTTCTTC. Protein product: CASSLLGEQFF.

This clone was picked up one time. The chain combines TRBV9 with TRBJ2-5; D perhaps matches TRBD2 (6 bases). This CDR3 region has 14 residues. Germline V CDR1 and CDR2: SGDLS, YYNGEE. V was shortened by 0 bases and J by 5 bases, with 11 bases between the two germline ends. Written as DNA, the CDR3 is TGTGCCAGCAGCGTAGAGGCGGGATGGGAGACCCAGTACTTC. It specifies CASSVEAGWETQYF.

The chain employs TRBV5-4 and TRBJ2-5, with D possibly being TRBD1 (6 bases). The germline V gene encodes CDR1 SGHNT and CDR2 YYREEE (reference sequence). V lost 4 bases, J lost 5 bases, and 18 bases lay in between. The CDR3 extends over 15 amino acids. CDR3 DNA: TGTGCCAGCAGCACCCGACAGACAGGAGAGGAGACCCAGTACTTC. It codes for CASSTRQTGEETQYF.

V usage is TRBV5-6 and J usage is TRBJ1-2; D unresolved. Per the germline V gene, CDR1 is SGHDT and CDR2 is YYEEEE. The CDR3 has 14 amino acids. Between the trimmed V and J ends, which lost 2 bases and 2 bases, there was a span of 10 bases. The CDR3 reads CASSLRTENYGYTF. In nucleotides, the CDR3 is TGTGCCAGCAGCTTACGTACAGAAAACTATGGCTACACCTTC.

The rearrangement uses TRBV5-1 and TRBJ2-5, with 7 bases identical to TRBD1. J was trimmed by 1 base and V by 4 bases; bases with no gene match: 7. Germline CDR1 is SGHRS and CDR2 is YFSETQ. This CDR3 is built from 15 residues. The CDR3 reads CASSHTTGIQETQYF. CDR3 nucleotide sequence: TGCGCCAGCAGCCATACGACAGGGATCCAAGAGACCCAGTACTTC.

The chain links TRBV27 to TRBJ2-3; 7 bases match TRBD2. CDR3 size: 16 residues. The V gene's germline CDR1 is MNHEY and CDR2 SMNVEV (reference sequence). Germline trimming cut 3 bases from V and 6 bases from J; bases unmatched to any gene: 12. CDR3 nucleotides: TGTGCCAGCAGTTTGTGGGGTGGCGGGAGCTTGGATACGCAGTATTTT. Protein product: CASSLWGGGSLDTQYF.

The chain recombines TRBV27 with TRBJ1-2; D is uncertain. Germline values: CDR1 MNHEY, CDR2 SMNVEV (reference sequence). V gave up 5 bases and J gave up 3 bases, with 7 bases separating them. This CDR3 has 12 residues. The CDR3 bases are TGTGCCAGCAGTACCCGGGACTATGGCTACACCTTC. It is translated as CASSTRDYGYTF.

This clone showed up just a few times. The CDR3 loop reads CASSFEGNQPQHF. The CDR3 DNA follows: TGTGCCAGCAGCTTTGAGGGCAATCAGCCCCAGCATTTT. The genes are TRBV5-4 and TRBJ1-5, with no clear D. Germline lookup yields CDR1 SGHNT and CDR2 YYREEE (reference sequence). Trimming cost V 2 bases and J 2 bases, with 5 bases left between them. CDR3 length: 13 residues. The full variable domain, completed using reference TRBV5-4 and TRBJ1-5, is ETGVTQSPTHLIKTRGQQVTLRCSSQSGHNTVSWYQQALGQGPQFIFQYYREEENGRGNFPPRFSGLQFPNYSSELNVNALELDDSALYLCASSFEGNQPQHFGDGTRLSIL.

The rearrangement links TRBV11-3 to TRBJ2-1; TRBD2 agrees at 10 bases. Trimming at V came to 3 bases and at J to 4 bases, leaving 6 bases not matched to a gene. There are 16 residues in the CDR3. Germline assignment: CDR1 SGHNT and CDR2 YENEEA. CDR3 sequence reads: CASSFGPSGGYNEQFF. The DNA for the CDR3 is TGTGCCAGCAGCTTTGGGCCTAGCGGGGGTTACAATGAGCAGTTCTTC.

This chain uses TRBV19 with TRBJ1-1, with 9 bases matching TRBD1. The CDR3 runs to 13 residues. Losses at the gene ends were 3 bases for V and 4 bases for J; bases not matched to a gene: 0. Germline V gives CDR1 LNHDA, CDR2 SQIVND (reference sequence). In DNA, the CDR3 is TGTGCCAGTAGTATGACAGGGGGCACTGAAGCTTTCTTT. Translating gives CASSMTGGTEAFF.

The genes are TRBV7-6 and TRBJ2-1; 9 nucleotides agree with TRBD1. The CDR3 loop spans 13 amino acids. CDR1 and CDR2 (germline): SGHVS, FNYEAQ. The V and J ends lost 5 bases and 12 bases, in that order; junction bases with no gene match: 8. The CDR3 loop reads CASSPGQGKAQFF. CDR3 DNA sequence: TGTGCCAGCAGCCCAGGACAGGGGAAAGCGCAGTTCTTC.

The chain couples TRBV6-4 to TRBJ2-3; 9 nucleotides align to TRBD1. The CDR3 has 14 amino acids. Germline CDR1 reads MRHNA; CDR2 reads SNTAGT. V shed 4 bases, J shed 1 base, and the junction held 0 bases outside the gene matches. CDR3 DNA sequence: TGTGCCAGCAGTGGACAGGGGGGCACAGATACGCAGTATTTT. Translated: CASSGQGGTDTQYF.

The V gene is TRBV19, the J gene TRBJ1-2; D possibly corresponds to TRBD1 (6 bases). The CDR3 contains 15 residues. Germline V CDR1 and CDR2: LNHDA, SQIVND (reference sequence). V was clipped by 5 bases and J by 4 bases, with 17 bases between them. DNA for the CDR3: TGTGCCAGTAGTGTAGGTGACAGGCACTCCTATGGCTACACCTTC. Its translation: CASSVGDRHSYGYTF.

This clone has only one observation. The rearrangement links TRBV9 to TRBJ1-2; TRBD1 matches 12 bases. Germline trimming cut 0 bases from V and 4 bases from J; bases unmatched to any gene: 10. This CDR3 is built from 18 residues. CDR1 and CDR2 (germline): SGDLS, YYNGEE. DNA for the CDR3: TGTGCCAGCAGCGTAGCTCCGGGACAGGGGGCAATCTTCTATGGCTACACCTTC. Translating gives CASSVAPGQGAIFYGYTF. Full variable domain (remainder filled in from reference TRBV9 and TRBJ1-2): DSGVTQTPKHLITATGQRVTLRCSPRSGDLSVYWYQQSLDQGLQFLIQYYNGEERAKGNILERFSAQQFPDLHSELNLSSLELGDSALYFCASSVAPGQGAIFYGYTFGSGTRLTVV.

The V call is TRBV11-2, the J call TRBJ2-1; maybe TRBD1 (5 bases). Germline V gene lookup returns CDR1 SGHAT and CDR2 FQNNGV. This CDR3 has 18 amino acids. V lost 1 base to trimming and J lost 4 bases, with 20 bases between them. The CDR3 here is CASSLGYVGLTAYNEQFF. The CDR3, as DNA: TGTGCCAGCAGCTTAGGGTACGTGGGGCTAACAGCTTACAATGAGCAGTTCTTC.

V and J are TRBV4-1 and TRBJ2-7; no reliable D call. The CDR3 loop spans 14 amino acids. The V and J ends lost 0 bases and 3 bases respectively, with 9 bases between them. CDR1 MGHRA and CDR2 YSYEKL come from the germline V gene. CDR3 DNA: TGCGCCAGCAGCCAAGATGGAGAGGTCTACGAGCAGTACTTC. This translates into CASSQDGEVYEQYF.

V is TRBV5-4 and J is TRBJ2-7, with D unresolved. The CDR3 has 15 amino acids. With 5 bases removed from V and 2 bases from J, the gap between germline ends came to 17 bases. CDR1 SGHNT and CDR2 YYREEE come from the germline V gene (reference sequence). CDR3 loop: CASRMDVRKPYEQYF. CDR3 bases: TGTGCCAGCAGAATGGATGTCAGGAAACCCTACGAGCAGTACTTC. Full variable domain (outside the CDR3, taken from reference TRBV5-4 and TRBJ2-7): ETGVTQSPTHLIKTRGQQVTLRCSSQSGHNTVSWYQQALGQGPQFIFQYYREEENGRGNFPPRFSGLQFPNYSSELNVNALELDDSALYLCASRMDVRKPYEQYFGPGTRLTVT.

The V call is TRBV10-3, the J call TRBJ2-3; TRBD2 agrees at 14 bases. From germline, CDR1 is ENHRY and CDR2 SYGVKD. CDR3 length: 20 residues. The V gene end was trimmed by 4 bases and the J gene end by 0 bases; junction bases not matched to a gene: 12. This CDR3 reads CAISARTSGGRNSSTDTQYF. CDR3 DNA: TGTGCCATCAGTGCCCGGACTAGCGGGGGGCGGAATTCTAGCACAGATACGCAGTATTTT.

This chain links TRBV25-1 with TRBJ1-3; a weak D match, TRBD1 (5 bases). CDR1 is MGHDK, CDR2 SYGVNS, per germline. Trimming took off 4 bases at V and 0 bases at J, with 19 bases between the two ends. CDR3 length: 18 amino acids. The CDR3 nucleotides read TGTGCCAGCAGTGTACCGGGGGGGTATAGGGACTCTGGAAACACCATATATTTT. As protein: CASSVPGGYRDSGNTIYF.

This clone was counted once. The rearrangement uses TRBV4-1 and TRBJ1-5; maybe TRBD1 (5 bases). Germline assignment: CDR1 MGHRA and CDR2 YSYEKL. The length of the CDR3 is 15 residues. V lost 1 base and J 5 bases, leaving 12 bases between the germline ends. CDR3 in amino acids: CASSQGYPGDQPQHF. The CDR3 DNA is TGCGCCAGCAGCCAAGGGTACCCGGGGGATCAGCCCCAGCATTTT.

CDR3 bases: TGTGCCAGCGAACCAACCGGACAGGGGGGAAACACCATATATTTT. Translating it yields CASEPTGQGGNTIYF. This rearrangement joins TRBV6-1 to TRBJ1-3, with TRBD1 matching over 9 bases. Germline CDR1 and CDR2: MNHNS and SASEGT. V was pared by 8 bases and J by 4 bases, with 9 bases of the junction left unmatched. This CDR3 spans 15 amino acids.

The rearrangement joins TRBV5-8 to TRBJ1-2, with D possibly TRBD1 on 6 matching bases. V shed 4 bases and J shed 3 bases, with 10 bases lying between them. This CDR3 comprises 13 residues. From germline, CDR1 is SGHTS and CDR2 YDEGEE. The CDR3 nucleotides read TGTGCCAGCAGCAGACAGGTTGACTATGGCTACACCTTC. Translated: CASSRQVDYGYTF.

The chain has TRBV28 and TRBJ1-1, with D maybe TRBD1 (5 bases). Germline assignment: CDR1 MDHEN and CDR2 SYDVKM. V dropped 2 bases and J dropped 4 bases, with 14 bases sitting between them. The CDR3 length is 15 residues. CDR3 protein: CASSLHPGGVTEAFF. The CDR3 coding sequence is TGTGCCAGCAGTTTACACCCGGGGGGGGTCACTGAAGCTTTCTTT.

The rearrangement uses TRBV1 and TRBJ1-5; no DNA check was done on the table's D call, TRBD1. TRBV1 counts as a pseudogene. The CDR3 sequence is 14 residues long. This CDR3 reads CTSSQQGAGQPQHF. The CDR3 nucleotides read TGCACCAGCAGCCAACAGGGGGCAGGCCAGCCCCAGCATTTT.

The rearrangement uses TRBV30 and TRBJ2-4; 9 bases agree with TRBD2. Unmatched junction bases numbered 12, after V lost 0 bases and J lost 6 bases. CDR1 GTSNPN and CDR2 SVGIG come from the germline V gene (reference sequence). This CDR3 has 17 amino acids. Here the CDR3 DNA reads TGTGCCTGGAGTGTACTCGGCGGGAGGGCCTCAGGAAACATTCAGTACTTC. Amino acid sequence: CAWSVLGGRASGNIQYF.

The V and J genes are TRBV21-1 and TRBJ1-4; no DNA check was done on the table's D call, TRBD1. TRBV21-1 is a pseudogene locus. The CDR3 is made up of 13 amino acids. The CDR3 region has the DNA TGTGCCAGCAGCAGAACAGATAATGAAAAACTGTTTTTT. It specifies CASSRTDNEKLFF.

The V gene is TRBV5-1, the J gene TRBJ1-6, with 7 positions matching TRBD1. This CDR3 is built from 14 residues. With 6 bases clipped from V and 7 bases from J, the junction kept 7 bases outside the gene matches. Germline lookup yields CDR1 SGHRS and CDR2 YFSETQ. The CDR3 bases are TGCGCCAGCACCCAGGGGGTCTTCAATTCACCCCTCCACTTT. It yields the protein CASTQGVFNSPLHF. The full variable domain, its missing parts supplied by reference TRBV5-1 and TRBJ1-6, is KAGVTQTPRYLIKTRGQQVTLSCSPISGHRSVSWYQQTPGQGLQFLFEYFSETQRNKGNFPGRFSGRQFSNSRSEMNVSTLELGDSALYLCASTQGVFNSPLHFGNGTRLTVT.

The chain couples TRBV5-1 to TRBJ2-2; D possibly corresponds to TRBD1 (6 bases). The germline V and J ends were trimmed by 0 bases and 3 bases, with 9 bases remaining between them. Germline values: CDR1 SGHRS, CDR2 YFSETQ. The CDR3 is 15 amino acids. In nucleotides, the CDR3 is TGCGCCAGCAGCTTGGACAGGGAAGACACCGGGGAGCTGTTTTTT. Its translation is CASSLDREDTGELFF.

This chain uses TRBV4-3 with TRBJ2-5; TRBD2 is a possible D gene (6 bases). The germline V and J ends were trimmed by 1 base and 5 bases, with 14 bases remaining between them. The CDR3 runs 15 residues. The V gene's germline CDR1 is LGHNA and CDR2 YSLEER. CDR3 sequence (DNA): TGCGCCAGCAGCCAAGGTGGGCTAGCGAGGGAGACCCAGTACTTC. Amino acids: CASSQGGLARETQYF.

A single count supports this clone. This chain connects TRBV27 to TRBJ2-3; tentatively, D is TRBD1 (6 bases). V shed 5 bases and J shed 9 bases, with 12 bases lying between them. Germline CDR1 MNHEY, CDR2 SMNVEV (reference sequence). CDR3 length equals 12 residues. CDR3 DNA sequence: TGTGCCAGCAGTCAGCCAGGGGCCACGCAGTATTTT. This gives the protein CASSQPGATQYF.